The sequence of this TCR beta chain was determined in a study of radiotherapy plus CTLA-4 blockade in lung cancer. Study details: Of all patients, more than 15% responded objectively and about 34% showed disease control.

Using immunoSEQ multiplex PCR, the repertoire was profiled, and TCRdb retains in-frame clones only, with some absent. Seen here are approximately 60,000 clones, around 80% observed once, and the top ten hold more than 5.5%. Findings and limits, study-wide: The best predictor of response was reported to be early blood T cell clone dynamics, with interferon-beta. Clones derived from tumor TCRs expanded in blood after radiotherapy plus ipilimumab.

There are 13 residues in the CDR3. Germline CDR1 and CDR2: MNHEY and SVGAGI. The V end was cut by 6 bases, the J end by 0 bases, with 9 bases between. As concerns this clone: The target antigen is unknown.

This receptor was obtained from a human donor with non-small cell lung cancer whose response to radiotherapy plus ipilimumab could not be evaluated. The rearrangement joins TRBV6-5 to TRBJ2-7, with D hard to call. The material sequenced was peripheral blood, taken from a patient treated with radiotherapy plus ipilimumab. The CDR3 sequence is CASRMGSSYEQYF. CDR3 DNA sequence: TGTGCCAGCAGGATGGGCAGCTCCTACGAGCAGTACTTC.